This is a list of T cell receptor beta chains from one sample in a study of shared clonotypes between healthy human individuals. The assay was immunoSEQ multiplex PCR, and TCRdb's table has in-frame clones only and misses some. This sample has some 2 million clones, with about 95% found just once. Specimen: naive CD8+ T cells sorted from blood. The receptor source for this set is a young man in good health. The CDR3 runs from the conserved cysteine through the conserved F or W. The D gene is left open where the match is weak. The size entry is marked missing in some rows and otherwise reads once, few, many or a size class.

>TRBJ2-2|TRBV6-5|NA|NA
TGTGCCAGCAGTTACGGCACCCTCACCGGGGAGCTGTTTTTT
CASSYGTLTGELFF
>TRBJ2-3|TRBV6-5|NA|NA
TGTGCCAGCAGTGGATACAGGCTAACAGATACGCAGTATTTT
CASSGYRLTDTQYF
>TRBJ2-7|TRBV13|TRBD2|NA
TGTGCCAGCAGTTGGCTAGCGGCGCCCAGGTACGAGCAGTACTTC
CASSWLAAPRYEQYF
>TRBJ2-3|TRBV25-1|NA|NA
TGTGCCAGCAGTGAATTACCTAGCACAGATACGCAGTATTTT
CASSELPSTDTQYF
>TRBJ2-7|TRBV19|NA|NA
TGTGCCAGTAGTATAGAAGGGACCCGAGTTTCCGAGCAGTACTTC
CASSIEGTRVSEQYF
>TRBJ1-2|TRBV29-1|NA|once
TGCAGCGTTGAAGGGGGCGGGAGCTATGGCTACACCTTC
CSVEGGGSYGYTF
>TRBJ1-4|TRBV2|NA|NA
TGTGCCAGCAGAGTGACCCCCGGGGAAAAACTGTTTTTT
CASRVTPGEKLFF
>TRBJ2-7|TRBV6-6|NA|NA
TGTGCCAGTTCTGACTCCTACGAGCAGTACTTC
CASSDSYEQYF
>TRBJ1-4|TRBV19|NA|NA
TGTGCCTCCCAGACGGAAAATGAAAAACTGTTTTTT
CASQTENEKLFF
>TRBJ1-2|TRBV5-1|TRBD1|once
TGCGCCAGCAGCTTGGCCCAAGACAGGGGGTCGATCTATGGCTACACCTTC
CASSLAQDRGSIYGYTF